What follows is one TCR beta chain and its context. Its antigen has not been determined. Per-nucleotide qualities are absent, and no much larger clonotype sits a single base away. Instrument used: Illumina HiSeq 2500. Quantitative 5'-RACE with molecular barcodes was used to prepare TCR beta libraries. The published analysis was carried out like this. A new computational method, built on a probabilistic model of VDJ rearrangement, was used to identify disease-linked TCR variants. The public reads were reprocessed in TCRdb via fastp at Q25 and MiXCR, keeping in-frame beta chains. Every distinct CDR3 protein forms one entry, paired with its most common genes and DNA. The V and J calls come from TCRdb's annotation, not from the publication. For this sample the table gives just over 300,000 distinct CDR3 sequences, of which around 20% were detected only once. 3.5% of the sample comes from the top ten. The record originates from a study of CD8 T cells in ankylosing spondylitis (dated by TCRdb to 2015 to 2018). Some background on the complete study: The study profiled T cell receptor beta repertoires in healthy donors and ankylosing spondylitis patients to find disease-linked TCR variants. The full study cohort comprised approximately 23 ankylosing spondylitis patients and over 95 healthy donors. Samples of peripheral blood were taken, and for ankylosing spondylitis patients, synovial fluid was collected as well. Study-level results and caveats: The disease-linked clones were reported as significantly enriched in matched synovial fluid samples from ankylosing spondylitis patients. Blood from ankylosing spondylitis patients appeared to be characterized by a TCR beta motif made up of several highly homologous amino acid variants. The disease-linked clones showed a CD8+ phenotype and occurred at relatively low frequencies in peripheral blood. Some motif variants were previously reported in synovial fluid and blood of reactive arthritis patients, suggesting common disease-initiation mechanisms.

The germline V gene (reference sequence) specifies DFQATT as CDR1 and SNEGSKA as CDR2. The CDR3 covers 12 residues, taking in both the cysteine and the phenylalanine. Only the CDR3 region is kept as DNA, spanning 36 bases read in frame from base 1. V lost 0 bases and J lost 9 bases; the stretch between them is 12 bases long. This clonotype was sampled from a female donor with ankylosing spondylitis or in good health (not recorded which). What was sequenced was blood, either unsorted or a sorted T cell fraction (not recorded which). The chain is encoded by TRBV20-1 joined to TRBJ2-7; the D gene identity is not certain. CDR3 region: CSARDRSVGQYF. The sequence in DNA is TGCAGTGCTAGAGACAGGTCCGTTGGGCAGTACTTC.